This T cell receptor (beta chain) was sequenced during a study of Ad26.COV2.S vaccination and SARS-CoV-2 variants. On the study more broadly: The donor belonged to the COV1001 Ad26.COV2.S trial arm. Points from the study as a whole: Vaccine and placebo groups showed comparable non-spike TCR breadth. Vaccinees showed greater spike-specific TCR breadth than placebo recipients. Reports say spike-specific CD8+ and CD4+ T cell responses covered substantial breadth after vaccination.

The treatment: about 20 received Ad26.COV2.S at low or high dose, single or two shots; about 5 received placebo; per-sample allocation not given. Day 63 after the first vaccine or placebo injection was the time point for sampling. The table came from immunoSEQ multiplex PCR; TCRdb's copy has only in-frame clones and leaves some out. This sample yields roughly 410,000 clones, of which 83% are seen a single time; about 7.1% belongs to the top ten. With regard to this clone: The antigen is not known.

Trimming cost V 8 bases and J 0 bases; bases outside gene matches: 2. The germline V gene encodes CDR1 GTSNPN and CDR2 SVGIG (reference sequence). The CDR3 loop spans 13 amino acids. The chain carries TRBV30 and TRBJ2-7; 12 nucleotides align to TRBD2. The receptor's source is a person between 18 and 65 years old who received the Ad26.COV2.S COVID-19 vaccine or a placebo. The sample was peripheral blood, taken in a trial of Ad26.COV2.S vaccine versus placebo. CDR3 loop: CAGTSGYSYEQYF. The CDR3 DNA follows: TGTGCCGGGACTAGCGGGTACTCCTACGAGCAGTACTTC.